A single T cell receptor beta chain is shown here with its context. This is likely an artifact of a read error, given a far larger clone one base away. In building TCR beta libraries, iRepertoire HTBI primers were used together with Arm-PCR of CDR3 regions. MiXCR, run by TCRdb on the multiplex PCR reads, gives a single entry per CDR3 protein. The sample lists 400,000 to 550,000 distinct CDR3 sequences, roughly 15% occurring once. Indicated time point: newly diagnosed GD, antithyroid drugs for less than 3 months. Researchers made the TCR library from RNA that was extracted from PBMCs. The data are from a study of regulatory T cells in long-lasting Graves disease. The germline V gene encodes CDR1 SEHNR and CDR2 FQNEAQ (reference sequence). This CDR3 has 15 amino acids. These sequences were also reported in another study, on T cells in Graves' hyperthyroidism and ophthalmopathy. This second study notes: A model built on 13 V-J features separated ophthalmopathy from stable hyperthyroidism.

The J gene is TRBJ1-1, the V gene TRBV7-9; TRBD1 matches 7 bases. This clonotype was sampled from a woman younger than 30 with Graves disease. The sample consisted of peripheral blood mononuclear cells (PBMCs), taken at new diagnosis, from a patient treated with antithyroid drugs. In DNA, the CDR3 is TGTGCCAGCAGTCTTACAGGGGTCCTGAACACTGAAGCTTCCTTT. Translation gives CASSLTGVLNTEASF.